This TCR beta chain was identified in a study of CD8 T cells in ankylosing spondylitis. Deletions cut 4 bases from V and 1 base from J, with 13 bases between. This CDR3 is built from 16 residues. Germline V gene data show CDR1 as SGHAT and CDR2 as FQNNGV. A quantitative 5'-RACE method, one with molecular barcodes, was used to make TCR beta libraries. TCRdb analysed the 5' RACE reads with MiXCR anew, one entry per CDR3 protein. Found here are more than 150,000 distinct CDR3 sequences, around 13% of them singletons; the top ten hold approximately 16%. There are a few counts of this clonotype. What was sequenced was blood, either unsorted or a sorted T cell fraction (not recorded which). This chain connects TRBV11-2 to TRBJ2-2; no clear D gene. The TCR comes from a male donor with ankylosing spondylitis or in good health (not recorded which). The CDR3 bases are TGTGCCAGCAGCTCTTCGTCCACGCAGAACACCGGGGAGCTGTTTTTT. Protein sequence: CASSSSSTQNTGELFF. Variable domain in full (rest from reference TRBV11-2 and TRBJ2-2): EAGVAQSPRYKIIEKRQSVAFWCNPISGHATLYWYQQILGQGPKLLIQFQNNGVVDDSQLPKDRFSAERLKGVDSTLKIQPAKLEDSAVYLCASSSSSTQNTGELFFGEGSRLTVL.